Presented here are 25 T cell receptor beta chains from one specimen sequenced in a study of human T cells and chemical hapten exposure. Indicated time point: pre-sensitization, week 0. Treatment reported: therapeutic diphenylcyclopropenone sensitization with weekly scalp DPC. Using its own MiXCR run on the RACE reads, TCRdb lists one record per CDR3 protein. The profile shows 380,000 or so distinct CDR3 sequences, around 5.5% of them singletons. Sequencing used whole blood, obtained in connection with sensitization to the hapten diphenylcyclopropenone (DPC). Receptor source: a woman in her late teens or twenties with alopecia areata. Some clones in this sample may be carry-over from other donors' samples.

This clonotype came up a few times. The V gene is TRBV28, the J gene TRBJ1-1; D gene ambiguous. CDR1 MDHEN and CDR2 SYDVKM come from the germline V gene. This CDR3 is 15 amino acids long. V lost 1 base, J lost 1 base, and 10 bases lay in between. This CDR3 is CASSLFQAGNTEAFF. The DNA for the CDR3 is TGTGCCAGCAGTTTATTCCAGGCGGGGAACACTGAAGCTTTCTTT.

This clonotype turned up a few times. The chain couples TRBV28 to TRBJ2-3; 8 bases are shared with TRBD2. CDR3 length equals 15 residues. The germline V gene has CDR1 MDHEN and CDR2 SYDVKM. With V trimmed by 3 bases and J by 4 bases, 6 bases remained unmatched. The CDR3 DNA sequence: TGTGCCAGCAGTTTCCGGGGGGGTTGGGCAGATACGCAGTATTTT. This sequence encodes CASSFRGGWADTQYF.

This clonotype was recorded a few times. The chain recombines TRBV9 with TRBJ2-3; TRBD1 might be the D (7 bases). The CDR3 has 16 residues. Per germline, CDR1 SGDLS and CDR2 YYNGEE. V was pared by 0 bases and J by 4 bases, with 15 bases between. This chain's CDR3 is CASSVVQGRGSDTQYF. Written as DNA, the CDR3 is TGTGCCAGCAGCGTAGTACAGGGGCGGGGATCAGATACGCAGTATTTT. Complete variable domain (other parts from reference TRBV9 and TRBJ2-3): DSGVTQTPKHLITATGQRVTLRCSPRSGDLSVYWYQQSLDQGLQFLIQYYNGEERAKGNILERFSAQQFPDLHSELNLSSLELGDSALYFCASSVVQGRGSDTQYFGPGTRLTVL.

This clonotype occurred many times. The CDR3 coding sequence is TGTGCCAGCAGCCCAGAGTTCCTCTGGAATTCACCCCTCCACTTT. Translation: CASSPEFLWNSPLHF. The rearrangement joins TRBV7-2 to TRBJ1-6; D is uncertain. The V and J ends lost 5 bases and 7 bases respectively, with 15 bases between them. Germline V CDR1 and CDR2: SGHTA, FQGNSA. The CDR3 runs to 15 residues.

This clonotype turned up a few times. The V gene is TRBV20-1, the J gene TRBJ2-2, with a tentative D call TRBD2 (7 bases). The germline V gene has CDR1 DFQATT and CDR2 SNEGSKA (reference sequence). Trimming stripped 3 bases from V and 0 bases from J, with 11 bases between. The CDR3 contains 15 residues. CDR3 DNA: TGCAGTGCTAGGGCGGGGGCCTCGAACACCGGGGAGCTGTTTTTT. Protein product: CSARAGASNTGELFF.

This clonotype appeared a few times. The chain links TRBV5-1 to TRBJ1-3, with D possibly matching TRBD1 (6 bases). Trimming stripped 4 bases from V and 0 bases from J, with 17 bases between. Germline-derived CDR1 and CDR2 are SGHRS and YFSETQ. The CDR3 is 17 residues long. CDR3 nucleotides: TGCGCCAGCAGCCCCATGGGGGGCCCCATCTCTGGAAACACCATATATTTT. Its protein product is CASSPMGGPISGNTIYF.

Only a few counts were recorded for this clonotype. V usage is TRBV20-1 and J usage is TRBJ1-3; a weak D match, TRBD1 (5 bases). V gave up 6 bases and J gave up 5 bases, with 17 bases separating them. CDR3 length equals 14 residues. The V gene's germline CDR1 is DFQATT and CDR2 SNEGSKA (reference sequence). The CDR3 loop reads CSAPGPGWRNTIYF. The CDR3 DNA reads TGCAGTGCCCCCGGGCCAGGGTGGAGAAACACCATATATTTT.

This clonotype has ten or more counts. The V call is TRBV27, the J call TRBJ1-5, with a tentative D call TRBD1 (5 bases). Germline CDR1 MNHEY, CDR2 SMNVEV (reference sequence). The CDR3 sequence is 16 residues long. Trimming cost V 4 bases and J 3 bases, with 16 bases left between them. The CDR3 region has the DNA TGTGCCAGCAGTTACACTCAGGGACTCAACAATCAGCCCCAGCATTTT. Translated, it gives CASSYTQGLNNQPQHF.

This clonotype occurred a few times. The genes are TRBV13 and TRBJ1-4; no definite D call. Germline V CDR1 and CDR2: PRHDT, FYEKMQ (reference sequence). V was trimmed by 4 bases and J by 12 bases, leaving 12 bases between them. CDR3 length equals 12 residues. The CDR3 DNA reads as TGTGCCAGCAGCTCGCACGGGAATGAACTGTTTTTT. Residues: CASSSHGNELFF.

This clonotype showed up many times. This sequence joins TRBV7-9 and TRBJ2-1, with 13 bases fitting TRBD2. Unmatched junction bases numbered 13, after V lost 5 bases and J lost 0 bases. Per germline, CDR1 SEHNR and CDR2 FQNEAQ (reference sequence). The length of the CDR3 is 20 residues. The CDR3 sequence is CASSTRTSGGSKSSYNEQFF. In nucleotides, the CDR3 is TGTGCCAGCAGCACAAGGACTAGCGGGGGATCTAAAAGCTCCTACAATGAGCAGTTCTTC.

This clonotype turned up a few times. The chain joins TRBV7-6 to TRBJ2-7; D call uncertain. Between the trimmed V and J ends, which lost 7 bases and 3 bases, there was a span of 10 bases. CDR1 and CDR2 from the germline V gene are SGHVS and FNYEAQ. CDR3 length: 12 residues. CDR3: CASTGFDYEQYF. The DNA of the CDR3 is TGTGCCAGCACCGGCTTTGACTACGAGCAGTACTTC. The complete variable domain, with remaining parts taken from reference TRBV7-6 and TRBJ2-7, reads GAGVSQSPRYKVTKRGQDVALRCDPISGHVSLYWYRQALGQGPEFLTYFNYEAQQDKSGLPNDRFSAERPEGSISTLTIQRTEQRDSAMYRCASTGFDYEQYFGPGTRLTVT.

V is TRBV6-2 or TRBV6-3 and J is TRBJ2-3; D remains unclear. Germline loops: CDR1 MNHEY, CDR2 SVGEGT. Trimming took 6 bases from V and 3 from J, leaving 7 bases between them. CDR3 length: 12 amino acids. The CDR3 here is CASRDPTDTQYF. CDR3 DNA sequence: TGTGCCAGCAGGGATCCTACAGATACGCAGTATTTT.

The rearrangement links TRBV6-5 to TRBJ1-2; D call uncertain. V was trimmed by 2 bases and J by 5 bases, leaving 9 bases between them. Germline values: CDR1 MNHEY, CDR2 SVGAGI. The CDR3 extends over 13 amino acids. The CDR3 region has the DNA TGTGCCAGCAGTTACGCAGAATATTATGGCTACACCTTC. This codes for CASSYAEYYGYTF.

Many counts were recorded for this clonotype. The chain couples TRBV28 to TRBJ1-5; 7 positions agree with TRBD1. CDR1 MDHEN and CDR2 SYDVKM come from the germline V gene. Trimming removed 5 bases from V and 2 bases from J; junction bases left unmatched: 9. The CDR3 length is 16 residues. The CDR3 reads CASSRGTASGNQPQHF. The CDR3 nucleotides read TGTGCCAGCAGTCGCGGGACAGCCAGCGGCAATCAGCCCCAGCATTTT. Using reference TRBV28 and TRBJ1-5 for the parts outside the CDR3, the full variable domain is DVKVTQSSRYLVKRTGEKVFLECVQDMDHENMFWYRQDPGLGLRLIYFSYDVKMKEKGDIPEGYSVSREKKERFSLILESASTNQTSMYLCASSRGTASGNQPQHFGDGTRLSIL.

This clonotype was seen more than once but under ten times. The CDR3 region has the DNA TGCAGCGTTGAAGTGGGCGATACGCAGTATTTT. It encodes CSVEVGDTQYF. The J gene is TRBJ2-3, the V gene TRBV29-1; D unresolved. The germline V gene has CDR1 SQVTM and CDR2 ANQGSEA. V dropped 1 base and J dropped 6 bases, with 5 bases sitting between them. This CDR3 has 11 amino acids.

In its sample, this clonotype was seen many times. The chain combines TRBV24-1 with TRBJ2-5; D gene unclear. Germline assignment: CDR1 KGHDR and CDR2 SFDVKD. Trimming cost V 0 bases and J 3 bases, with 7 bases left between them. The CDR3 totals 14 residues. In nucleotides, the CDR3 is TGTGCCACCAGTGATTTGGGGCAGGAAGAGACCCAGTACTTC. Encoded protein: CATSDLGQEETQYF.

In its sample, this clonotype was seen a few times. The genes are TRBV7-3 and TRBJ2-2; 8 bases are shared with TRBD2. J lost 4 bases, V lost 1 base, and 5 bases had no gene match. The CDR3 length is 16 residues. From germline, CDR1 is SGHTA and CDR2 FQGTGA. The CDR3, as DNA: TGTGCCAGCAGCTTAAGGCTAGCGGGTCCCACCGGGGAGCTGTTTTTT. Translated, it gives CASSLRLAGPTGELFF.

This clonotype was detected only a few times. The rearrangement links TRBV6-1 to TRBJ2-1; tentative D call: TRBD2 (6 bases). Germline CDR1 is MNHNS and CDR2 is SASEGT. Trimming stripped 3 bases from V and 15 bases from J, with 15 bases between. The CDR3 length is 12 residues. CDR3 region: CASSDTGDPVFF. CDR3 bases: TGTGCCAGCAGTGACACGGGAGATCCGGTGTTCTTC.

The sample holds many counts of this clonotype. V and J are TRBV6-5 and TRBJ1-6; D might be TRBD1 (6 bases). Germline V gene sequence: CDR1 MNHEY, CDR2 SVGAGI. Trimming removed 0 bases from V and 7 bases from J, with 13 bases in between. The CDR3 is made up of 16 amino acids. The CDR3 sequence: CASSYSLRGGNSPLHF. CDR3 DNA: TGTGCCAGCAGTTACTCGCTGAGGGGGGGAAATTCACCCCTCCACTTT.

The chain combines TRBV6-5 with TRBJ2-7; D might be TRBD2 (6 bases). CDR1 and CDR2 from the germline V gene are MNHEY and SVGAGI. The CDR3 length is 15 residues. Trimming stripped 2 bases from V and 1 base from J, with 12 bases between. The CDR3 is CASSYEGLTSYEQYF. In DNA form, the CDR3 reads TGTGCCAGCAGTTACGAGGGACTCACTTCCTACGAGCAGTACTTC.

V is TRBV6-1 and J is TRBJ2-7; 8 nucleotides agree with TRBD1. The length of the CDR3 is 15 residues. Losses at the gene ends were 9 bases for V and 0 bases for J; bases not matched to a gene: 10. CDR1 is MNHNS, CDR2 SASEGT, per germline. In DNA form, the CDR3 reads TGTGCCAGTGCTAGACAGGGGTCGAGCTCCTACGAGCAGTACTTC. Translation: CASARQGSSSYEQYF.

This clonotype was seen more than once but under ten times. V is TRBV10-3 and J is TRBJ1-6; 8 bases are a match to TRBD1. CDR3 length equals 16 residues. CDR1 is ENHRY and CDR2 is SYGVKD in the germline V gene. V trimming: 0 bases; J trimming: 9 bases; junction bases outside the gene matches: 7. The CDR3 region is CAISESIQGGSSPLHF. The DNA for the CDR3 is TGTGCCATCAGTGAGTCGATACAGGGGGGGAGTTCACCCCTCCACTTT.

Note on this clonotype: This may arise from a read error, as a much more abundant clone is one base away. V and J are TRBV12-3 or TRBV12-4 and TRBJ1-1; D gene ambiguous. The CDR3 is 13 residues long. Trimming took 3 bases from V and 2 from J, leaving 7 bases between them. CDR3 region: CASSFWGNTEAFF. As DNA, the CDR3 is TGTGCCAGCAGTTTCTGGGGAAACACTGAAGCTTTCTTT.

This clonotype was seen ten or more times. The rearrangement uses TRBV5-1 and TRBJ2-7; D is perhaps TRBD1 (5 bases). The germline V gene has CDR1 SGHRS and CDR2 YFSETQ. V was clipped by 5 bases and J by 4 bases, with 13 bases between them. The CDR3 has 13 residues. The CDR3 DNA reads TGCGCCAGCAGACCTAGTAAGGGGTACGAGCAGTACTTC. Residues: CASRPSKGYEQYF.

V usage is TRBV9 and J usage is TRBJ2-3; D is unclear. CDR1 and CDR2 (germline): SGDLS, YYNGEE. The CDR3 sequence is 13 residues long. V gave up 0 bases and J gave up 3 bases, with 5 bases separating them. Written as DNA, the CDR3 is TGTGCCAGCAGCGTAGATCTGACAGATACGCAGTATTTT. It translates to CASSVDLTDTQYF. Looking up the rest from reference TRBV9 and TRBJ2-3 gives the full variable domain: DSGVTQTPKHLITATGQRVTLRCSPRSGDLSVYWYQQSLDQGLQFLIQYYNGEERAKGNILERFSAQQFPDLHSELNLSSLELGDSALYFCASSVDLTDTQYFGPGTRLTVL.